The clone carrying this TCR beta chain was detected a few times. The target antigen is unknown. Exclusion criteria comprised uncontrolled infection, other autoimmune disease, pregnancy or lactation. The sample is drawn from a study of T cells in Graves' hyperthyroidism and ophthalmopathy. Study information: Pretreatment peripheral blood was obtained at initial diagnosis.

CDR3 size: 14 residues. Deletions cut 2 bases from V and 0 bases from J, with 6 bases between. Per germline, CDR1 SGDLS and CDR2 YYNGEE. The study, taken as a whole, reports: With a median lead of roughly 6.2 months before onset, the model predicted ophthalmopathy. Appearing also in blood were most of the thyroid clonotypes expanded above 0.001.

Amplified regions were TCR beta CDR3 sequences from RNA transcripts. First-round RT-PCR of the TCR CDR3 relied on the HTBI primer set. TCRdb itself ran the multiplex PCR reads through MiXCR, one entry per CDR3 protein. The sample gives around 620,000 distinct CDR3 sequences, over 12% of which show up once; less than 9% is in the top ten. This chain connects TRBV9 to TRBJ1-3; D is ambiguous. This clonotype was sampled from a woman younger than 35 with Graves' ophthalmopathy. The sample consisted of blood. The CDR3 here is CASSVSSSGNTIYF. The CDR3 nucleotides read TGTGCCAGCAGCGTTTCTAGCTCTGGAAACACCATATATTTT.